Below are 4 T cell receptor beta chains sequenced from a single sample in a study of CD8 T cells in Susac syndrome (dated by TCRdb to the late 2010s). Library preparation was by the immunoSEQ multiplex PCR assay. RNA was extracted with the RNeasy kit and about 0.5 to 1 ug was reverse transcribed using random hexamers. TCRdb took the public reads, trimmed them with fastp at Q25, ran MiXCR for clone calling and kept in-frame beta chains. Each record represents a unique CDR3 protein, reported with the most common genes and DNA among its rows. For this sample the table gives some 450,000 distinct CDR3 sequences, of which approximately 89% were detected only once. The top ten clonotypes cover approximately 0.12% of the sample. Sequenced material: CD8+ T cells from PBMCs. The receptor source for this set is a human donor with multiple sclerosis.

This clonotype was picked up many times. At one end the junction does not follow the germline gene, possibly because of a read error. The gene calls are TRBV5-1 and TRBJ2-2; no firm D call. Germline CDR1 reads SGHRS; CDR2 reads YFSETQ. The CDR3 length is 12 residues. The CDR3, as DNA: TGTGCCAGCAGCTTAGCCACCGGGGAGCTGTTTTTT. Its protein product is CASSLATGELFF.

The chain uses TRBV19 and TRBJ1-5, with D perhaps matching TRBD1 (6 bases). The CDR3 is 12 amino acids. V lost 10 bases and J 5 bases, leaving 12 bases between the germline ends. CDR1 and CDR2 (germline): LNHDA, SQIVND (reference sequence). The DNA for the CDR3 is TGTGCCACCGAGGGGGGGTATCAGCCCCAGCATTTT. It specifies CATEGGYQPQHF.

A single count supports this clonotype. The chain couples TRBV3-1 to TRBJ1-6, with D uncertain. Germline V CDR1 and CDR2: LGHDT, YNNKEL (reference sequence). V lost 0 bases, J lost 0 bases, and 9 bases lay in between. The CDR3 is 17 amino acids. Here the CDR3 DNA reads TGTGCCAGCAGCCAAGAAGTAGATTACTCCTATAATTCACCCCTCCACTTT. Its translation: CASSQEVDYSYNSPLHF.

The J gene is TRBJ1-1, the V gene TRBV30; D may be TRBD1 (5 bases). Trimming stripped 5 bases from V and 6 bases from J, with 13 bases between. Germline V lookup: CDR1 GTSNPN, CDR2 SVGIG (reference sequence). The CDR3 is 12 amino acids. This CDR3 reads CAWGDGVAEAFF. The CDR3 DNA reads TGTGCCTGGGGGGACGGGGTGGCTGAAGCTTTCTTT.